This TCR beta chain was sequenced in a study of post-analysis software for immune sequencing data (dated by TCRdb to the mid-2010s). About the full investigation: Recorded disease courses included relapsing-remitting, secondary progressive and progressive-relapsing multiple sclerosis, with some patients lacking subtype annotation. A subset of samples was prepared in parallel using single-end sample barcoding, then pooled and co-amplified after Illumina adapter ligation. The patient repertoires were compared against 11 previously published healthy control repertoires obtained from donors aged 6 to 25 years. Study-level results and caveats: The multiple sclerosis patient group was slightly younger than the control group. Patients showed significantly higher frequencies than controls for several TRBV segments, among them TRBV5-6, TRBV5-1 and TRBV20-1. Significantly lower normalized Chao1 diversity was found in multiple sclerosis patients than in controls, suggesting substantial peripheral T-cell clonal expansion. When samples were clustered directly using the F measure, samples prepared in the same batch co-clustered strongly, which prompted a batch-effect correction.

To demonstrate the VDJtools post-analysis software, TCR beta repertoires were profiled from the peripheral blood of about a dozen young patients with multiple sclerosis. Multiple sclerosis patients were children and adolescents aged about 6 to 16 years. Comment on this clonotype: Its antigen is not yet known. It has no much larger one-base neighbor in the sample; base qualities were not kept.

The CDR3 holds 14 amino acids from the cysteine to the phenylalanine. The read is trimmed to its CDR3 DNA, 42 bases read in frame from base 1. At the junction V is shortened by 11 bases and J by 2 bases, with 16 bases in between. In the germline V gene, CDR1 corresponds to ENHRY and CDR2 to SYGVKD. Receptor libraries were prepared by PCR. The instrument given in TCRdb is Illumina HiSeq 2500. Unique molecular identifiers were incorporated into TCR beta cDNA libraries to reduce PCR and sequencing biases. Roughly 0.5 million cDNA molecules were obtained per 1 to 10 million input T cells, so each molecule approximated one T cell. The same protocol used for the earlier healthy control dataset was applied to prepare and sequence the patient libraries. Within a given batch, samples were prepared together, multiplexed and sequenced on the same HiSeq lane. On the authors' methods: Raw barcoded reads were processed with MIGEC, and single-read molecular identifier groups were discarded before consensus assembly and CDR3 extraction. VDJtools was used for post-analysis of the clonotype tables, and diversity was normalized by down-sampling every dataset to the size of the smallest sample. Repertoire overlap clustering matched CDR3 amino acid but not nucleotide sequences to correct batch-related cross-sample contamination. The public sequencing data were trimmed at Q25 with fastp and processed into clonotypes with MiXCR by TCRdb, which kept only in-frame beta chains. Each CDR3 protein appears once, grouped with its most common genes and DNA. The V and J calls here are based on TCRdb, not the publication. The sample has 450,000 or so distinct CDR3 sequences on record, over 35% of them singletons. The ten largest clones take up 9.5% to 13% of the sample.

The sequence derives from a girl between 10 and 17 years old with multiple sclerosis. Sequenced material: blood. The rearrangement joined TRBV10-3 to TRBJ1-5, with the D gene too uncertain to name. The base sequence is TGTGCCGCAAGTGCCGGGTTGGGCAATCAGCCCCAGCATTTT. This encodes CAASAGLGNQPQHF.